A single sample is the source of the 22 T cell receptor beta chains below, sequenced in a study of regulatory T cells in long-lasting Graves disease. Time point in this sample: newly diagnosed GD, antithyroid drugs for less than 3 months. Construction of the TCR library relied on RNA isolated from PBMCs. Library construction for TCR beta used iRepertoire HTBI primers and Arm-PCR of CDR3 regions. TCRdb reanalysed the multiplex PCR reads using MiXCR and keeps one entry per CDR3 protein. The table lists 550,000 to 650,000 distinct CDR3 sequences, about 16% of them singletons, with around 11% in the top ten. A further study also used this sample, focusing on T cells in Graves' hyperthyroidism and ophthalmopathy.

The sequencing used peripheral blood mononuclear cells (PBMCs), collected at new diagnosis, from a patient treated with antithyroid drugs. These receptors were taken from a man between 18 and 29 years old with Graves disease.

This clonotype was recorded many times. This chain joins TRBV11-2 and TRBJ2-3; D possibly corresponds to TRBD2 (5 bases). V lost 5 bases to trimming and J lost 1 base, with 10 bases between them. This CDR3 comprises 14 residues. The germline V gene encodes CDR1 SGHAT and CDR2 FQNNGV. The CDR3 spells CASSAGRGTDTQYF. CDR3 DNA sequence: TGTGCCAGCAGCGCGGGCCGGGGCACAGATACGCAGTATTTT.

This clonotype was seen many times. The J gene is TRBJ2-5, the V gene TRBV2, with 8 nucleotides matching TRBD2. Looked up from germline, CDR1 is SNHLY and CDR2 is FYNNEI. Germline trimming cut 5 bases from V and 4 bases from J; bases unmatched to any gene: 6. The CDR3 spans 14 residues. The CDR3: CASSTGGNGETQYF. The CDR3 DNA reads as TGTGCCAGCAGTACGGGAGGGAACGGAGAGACCCAGTACTTC.

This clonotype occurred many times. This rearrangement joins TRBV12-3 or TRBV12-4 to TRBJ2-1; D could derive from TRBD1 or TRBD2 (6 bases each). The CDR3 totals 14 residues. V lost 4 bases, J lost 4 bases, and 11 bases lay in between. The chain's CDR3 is CASSWGAGYNEQFF. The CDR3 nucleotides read TGTGCCAGCAGTTGGGGGGCGGGATACAATGAGCAGTTCTTC.

CDR3 sequence reads: CASSYGTGVSNEQFF. CDR3 nucleotides: TGTGCCAGCAGCTACGGGACAGGGGTTAGCAATGAGCAGTTCTTC. The genes are TRBV5-4 and TRBJ2-1; TRBD1 agrees at 10 bases. This CDR3 has 15 amino acids. CDR1 and CDR2 (germline): SGHNT, YYREEE (reference sequence). V lost 3 bases to trimming and J lost 6 bases; unmatched junction nucleotides: 6. Supplemented by reference TRBV5-4 and TRBJ2-1, the full variable domain reads ETGVTQSPTHLIKTRGQQVTLRCSSQSGHNTVSWYQQALGQGPQFIFQYYREEENGRGNFPPRFSGLQFPNYSSELNVNALELDDSALYLCASSYGTGVSNEQFFGPGTRLTVL.

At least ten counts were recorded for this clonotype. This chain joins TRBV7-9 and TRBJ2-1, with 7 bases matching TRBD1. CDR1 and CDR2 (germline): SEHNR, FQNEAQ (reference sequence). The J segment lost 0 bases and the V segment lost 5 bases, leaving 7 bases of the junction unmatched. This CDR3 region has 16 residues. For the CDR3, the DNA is TGTGCCAGCAGCGACCTCGACAGGGTCTCCTACAATGAGCAGTTCTTC. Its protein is CASSDLDRVSYNEQFF.

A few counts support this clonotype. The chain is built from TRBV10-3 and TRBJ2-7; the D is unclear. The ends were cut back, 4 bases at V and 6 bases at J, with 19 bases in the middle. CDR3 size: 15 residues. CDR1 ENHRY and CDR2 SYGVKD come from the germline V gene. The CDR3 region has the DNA TGTGCCATCAGTGCCCCGGGCTCAGGCAGACTCGAGCAGTACTTC. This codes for CAISAPGSGRLEQYF.

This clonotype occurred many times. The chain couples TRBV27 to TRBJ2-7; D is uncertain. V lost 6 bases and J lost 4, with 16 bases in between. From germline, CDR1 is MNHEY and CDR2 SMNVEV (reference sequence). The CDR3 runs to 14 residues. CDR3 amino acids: CASSPETAPYEQYF. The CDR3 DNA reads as TGTGCCAGCAGCCCAGAGACCGCACCTTACGAGCAGTACTTC.

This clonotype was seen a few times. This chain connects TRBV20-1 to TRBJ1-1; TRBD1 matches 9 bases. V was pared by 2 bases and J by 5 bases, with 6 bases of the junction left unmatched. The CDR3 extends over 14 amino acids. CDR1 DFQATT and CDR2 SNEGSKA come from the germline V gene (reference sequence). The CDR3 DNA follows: TGCAGTGCTAGAAAGGGGACAGGGCCAACTGAAGCTTTCTTT. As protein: CSARKGTGPTEAFF.

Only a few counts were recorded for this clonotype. The DNA for the CDR3 is TGCAGTGCTAGGGACACAGGCCAGCCCCAGCATTTT. This codes for CSARDTGQPQHF. The gene calls are TRBV20-1 and TRBJ1-5; possibly TRBD1 for D (5 bases). V gave up 3 bases and J gave up 7 bases, with 10 bases separating them. Germline-derived CDR1 and CDR2 are DFQATT and SNEGSKA (reference sequence). This CDR3 spans 12 amino acids.

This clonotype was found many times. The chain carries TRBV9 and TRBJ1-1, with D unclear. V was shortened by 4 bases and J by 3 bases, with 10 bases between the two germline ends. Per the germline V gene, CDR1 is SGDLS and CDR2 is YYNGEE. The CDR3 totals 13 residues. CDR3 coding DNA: TGTGCCAGCAGCACCCTGACCGACACTGAAGCTTTCTTT. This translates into CASSTLTDTEAFF.

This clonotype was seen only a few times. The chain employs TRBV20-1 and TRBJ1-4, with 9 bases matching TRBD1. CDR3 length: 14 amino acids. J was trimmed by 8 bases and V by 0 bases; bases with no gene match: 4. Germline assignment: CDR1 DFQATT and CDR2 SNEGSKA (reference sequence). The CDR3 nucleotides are TGCAGTGCTAGAGATTGGGACAGGGACGAAAAACTGTTTTTT. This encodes CSARDWDRDEKLFF.

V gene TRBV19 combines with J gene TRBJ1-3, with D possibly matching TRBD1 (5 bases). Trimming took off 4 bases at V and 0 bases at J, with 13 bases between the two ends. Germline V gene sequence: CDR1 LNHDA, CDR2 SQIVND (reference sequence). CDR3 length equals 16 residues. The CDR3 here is CASSTTGLNSGNTIYF. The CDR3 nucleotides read TGTGCCAGTAGTACGACGGGACTCAACTCTGGAAACACCATATATTTT.

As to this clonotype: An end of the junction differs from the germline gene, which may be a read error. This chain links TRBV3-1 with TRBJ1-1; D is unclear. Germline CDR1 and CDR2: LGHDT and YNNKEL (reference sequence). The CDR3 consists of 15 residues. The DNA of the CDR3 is TGTGCTAGCAGCCGATATGACACCATGAACACTGAAGCTTTCTTT. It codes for CASSRYDTMNTEAFF.

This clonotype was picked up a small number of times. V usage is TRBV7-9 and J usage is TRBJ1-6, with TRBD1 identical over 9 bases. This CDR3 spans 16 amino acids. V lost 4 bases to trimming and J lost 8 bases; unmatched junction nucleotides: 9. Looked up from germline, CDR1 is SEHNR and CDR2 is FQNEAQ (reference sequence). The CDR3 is CASSSALGQGDSPLHF. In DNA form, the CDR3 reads TGTGCCAGCAGCTCGGCCTTGGGACAGGGTGATTCACCCCTCCACTTT.

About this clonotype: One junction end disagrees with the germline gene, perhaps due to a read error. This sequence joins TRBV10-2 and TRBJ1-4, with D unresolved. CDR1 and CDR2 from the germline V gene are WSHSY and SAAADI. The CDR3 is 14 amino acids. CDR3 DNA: TGCGCCAGCAGTAAAGGGAACGATAATGAAAGACTGTTTTTT. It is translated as CASSKGNDNERLFF.

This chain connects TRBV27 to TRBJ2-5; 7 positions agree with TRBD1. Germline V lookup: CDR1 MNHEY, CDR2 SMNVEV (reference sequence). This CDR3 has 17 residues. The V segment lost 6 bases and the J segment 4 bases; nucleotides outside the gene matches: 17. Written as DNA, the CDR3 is TGTGCCAGCAGCCTTACCACTCCAGGGGGTTGGGGAGAGACCCAGTACTTC. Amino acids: CASSLTTPGGWGETQYF.

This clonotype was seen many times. DNA for the CDR3: TGTGCCAGCAGTTTAGGCAGGGGAAGGAACACCGGGGAGCTGTTTTTT. Residues: CASSLGRGRNTGELFF. The chain uses TRBV28 and TRBJ2-2; D may be TRBD1 (6 bases). This CDR3 region has 16 residues. CDR1 and CDR2 from the germline V gene are MDHEN and SYDVKM. Trimming stripped 2 bases from V and 1 base from J, with 11 bases between.

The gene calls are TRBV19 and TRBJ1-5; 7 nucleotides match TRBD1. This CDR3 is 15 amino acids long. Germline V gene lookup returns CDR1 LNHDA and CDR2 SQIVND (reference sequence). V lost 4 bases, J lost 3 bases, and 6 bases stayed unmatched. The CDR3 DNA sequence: TGTGCCAGTAGTACCGACAGGGATCACAATCAGCCCCAGCATTTT. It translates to CASSTDRDHNQPQHF.

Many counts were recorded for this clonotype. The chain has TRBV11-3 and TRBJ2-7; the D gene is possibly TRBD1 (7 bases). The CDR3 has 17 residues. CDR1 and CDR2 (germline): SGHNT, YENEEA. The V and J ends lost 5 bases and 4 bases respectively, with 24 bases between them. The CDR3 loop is CASSHGGGGGEAYEQYF. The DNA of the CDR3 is TGTGCCAGCAGCCACGGTGGAGGGGGCGGAGAGGCATACGAGCAGTACTTC.

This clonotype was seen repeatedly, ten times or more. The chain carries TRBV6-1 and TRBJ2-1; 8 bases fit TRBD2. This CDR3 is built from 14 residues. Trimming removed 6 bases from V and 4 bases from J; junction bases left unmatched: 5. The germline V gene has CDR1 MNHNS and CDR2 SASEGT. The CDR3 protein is CASRIAGTYNEQFF. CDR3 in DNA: TGTGCCAGCAGAATAGCGGGGACTTACAATGAGCAGTTCTTC.

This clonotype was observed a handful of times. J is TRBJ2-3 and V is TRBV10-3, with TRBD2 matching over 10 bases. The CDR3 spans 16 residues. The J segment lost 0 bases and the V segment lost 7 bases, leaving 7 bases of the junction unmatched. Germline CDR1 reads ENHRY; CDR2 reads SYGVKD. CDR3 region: CAINGLADPSTDTQYF. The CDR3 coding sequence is TGTGCCATCAATGGACTAGCGGATCCTAGCACAGATACGCAGTATTTT.

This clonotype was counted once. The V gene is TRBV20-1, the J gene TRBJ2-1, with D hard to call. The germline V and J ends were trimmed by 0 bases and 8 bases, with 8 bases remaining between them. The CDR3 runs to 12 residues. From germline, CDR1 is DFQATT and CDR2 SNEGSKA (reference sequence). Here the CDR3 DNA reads TGCAGTGCTAGAGATCAAACGGATGAGCAGTTCTTC. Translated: CSARDQTDEQFF.